The present T cell receptor (beta chain) was sequenced within a study of OX40 agonist ivuxolimab in advanced cancers. Study background: Dose-escalation patients were diagnosed with hepatocellular carcinoma, melanoma, renal cell cancer or head and neck cancer. Of the patients, three showed partial responses, one with hepatocellular carcinoma and two with cutaneous melanoma. At 82.7% male, the cohort had a mean age of roughly 60 years, ranging from roughly 20 to 90.

The CDR3 is 15 amino acids. Germline-derived CDR1 and CDR2 are SGDLS and YYNGEE. V dropped 3 bases and J dropped 0 bases, with 12 bases sitting between them. Using immunoSEQ multiplex PCR, the repertoire was profiled, and TCRdb retains in-frame clones only, with some absent. Of 11,000 to 15,000 clones listed, around 93% were seen once; the top ten hold about 20%. Sample: CD4+ or CD8+ T cells sorted from blood, taken in a trial of the OX40 agonist ivuxolimab. The source is an adult with an advanced solid tumor such as melanoma, head and neck, liver or kidney cancer. The V and J genes are TRBV9 and TRBJ1-2, with a tentative D call TRBD1 (6 bases). The CDR3 DNA follows: TGTGCCAGCAGCGGCCCGGGACAAACTAACTATGGCTACACCTTC. It encodes CASSGPGQTNYGYTF.